This T cell receptor beta chain stems from a study of T cells after yellow fever vaccination. From the 5' RACE reads, TCRdb called clonotypes with MiXCR, one entry per CDR3 protein. The table lists around 530,000 distinct CDR3 sequences, roughly a sixth of them singletons, with 15% to 20% in the top ten. The CDR3 totals 13 residues. Germline V gene lookup returns CDR1 MGHRA and CDR2 YSYEKL. V was cut by 1 base and J by 4 bases, with 8 bases left in between. Sequencing was performed on PBMCs, taken less than 6 days after the first yellow fever vaccination. J is TRBJ2-7 and V is TRBV4-1; D is unclear. The TCR originated in a man aged 18 to 29 who received the YFV17D yellow fever vaccine. The CDR3 bases are TGCGCCAGCAGCCAAGGTTCTGTGTACGAGCAGTACTTC. Protein product: CASSQGSVYEQYF.